This T cell receptor beta chain is drawn from a study of blood T cell repertoires in COVID-19. Assay used: immunoSEQ multiplex PCR; TCRdb lists only in-frame clones, some missing. This table has about 250,000 clones, about 91% appearing once. The CDR3 runs 15 residues. In germline, CDR1 is SGHTA, CDR2 FQGNSA. Trimming at V came to 1 base and at J to 1 base, leaving 1 base not matched to a gene. The chain links TRBV7-2 to TRBJ1-3; 7 bases line up with TRBD1. The clonotype comes from an older man with acute or convalescent COVID-19. The sample consisted of peripheral blood. The CDR3 protein is CASSLGGQSGNTIYF. In nucleotides, the CDR3 is TGTGCCAGCAGCTTAGGGGGACAGTCTGGAAACACCATATATTTT.